The present TCR beta chain was sequenced within a study of identical twins (dated by TCRdb to 2016 to 2017). Regarding the complete study: The study deep-sequenced TCR alpha and beta repertoires from monozygotic twins, unrelated adults of various ages and cord blood to test whether fetal clonotypes persist. To rule out contamination, the twin experiments were replicated at different times with different library preparation protocols.

From the cysteine through the phenylalanine, the CDR3 covers 17 amino acids. The sequence is cut down to CDR3 DNA, 51 bases in frame from base 1. Via the germline V gene, CDR1 is SGDLS and CDR2 YYNGEE. Here V drops 4 bases and J drops 3 bases, and the junction holds 7 bases not matched to any gene. A word on this clonotype: There is no known antigen for this receptor. The input lacks base qualities; no much larger clone sits a single base away.

What the authors observed across the whole study: Out-of-frame TCR alpha sharing in monozygotic twins was systematically underestimated by recombination models, whereas sharing between unrelated individuals was in agreement with the recombination models. In beta out-of-frame sequences, excess twin sharing was weaker, because having fewer shared sequences lowered the signal-to-noise ratio. Zero-insertion analyses could be partly confounded by invariant T cells such as MAIT and iNKT, though diverse VJ usage argued against such confounding for most clonotypes. Abundant cord blood beta clonotypes had fewer insertions, young adult naive repertoires showed a similar but weaker trend, and memory repertoires showed no such trend. Conclusions relied on cross-sectional statistical analysis, since the same donors could not be followed over many years. Compared with coincidental sharing between unrelated individuals, an excess of low generation-probability sequences was observed among out-of-frame TCR alpha sequences shared between twins.

All donors were healthy Caucasians. Three pairs of female monozygotic twins, all aged 18 to 29 years, made up the twin cohort. CD4+ and CD8+ T cell populations were isolated with positive isolation kits from Invitrogen. The receptor library was made with 5' RACE. The listed sequencing device is Illumina HiSeq 2000. A universal primer binding site was introduced by template switching, and a unique molecular identifier was present in the final cDNA, enabling accurate counting of TCR cDNA molecules. Specific primers in the conserved constant-segment region were used to synthesize first-strand cDNA for TCR alpha and beta chains. To control for contamination, each cDNA library was double barcoded with a SMART-Mk sample barcode plus Illumina barcodes. TruSeq adapter sequences along with Illumina sample barcodes were introduced in two successive PCR steps. The TCR alpha and beta cDNA libraries were sequenced on the Illumina HiSeq platform using custom primers. In the source study's methods: MiGEC processed the raw reads to extract unique molecular identifiers, while MiXCR was used to determine the CDR3 positions. For each individual, recombination models were inferred using an EM algorithm with the repgenHMM and IGoR tools. Shared clonotypes were analyzed with the tcR package in R, and sharing was normalized by the product of cloneset sizes. To study raw recombination without the effects of thymic and clonal selection, out-of-frame nonproductive sequences were analyzed. In-frame beta chains were kept once TCRdb had trimmed the public reads at Q25 with fastp and called clones with MiXCR. Each entry merges the rows of one CDR3 protein and shows their most common DNA and genes. The V and J calls come from TCRdb's annotation, not from the publication. The sample table records about 300,000 distinct CDR3 sequences; 10% to 15% of these occur just once. Clones ranked in the top ten supply around 7.8% of the sample.

Separately, the same data were catalogued under a study of yellow fever vaccine responses in identical twins. The other study reports the following: The authors reported that the T cell response to vaccination in identical twins appeared partly convergent and partly personalized. In identical twins, the study followed T cell clones that responded to the vaccine with precision.

This receptor was taken from a woman aged 18-35 years in good health. The receptor chain draws on TRBV9 and TRBJ2-3, with 14 junctional bases fitting TRBD2. Sequencing was carried out using CD8+ T cells sorted from blood. The DNA reads as follows: TGTGCCAGCAGCCCCCGACTAGCGGGAGGGCCTACAGATACGCAGTATTTT. This gives the protein CASSPRLAGGPTDTQYF. With the rest looked up from the reference TRBV9 and TRBJ2-3 genes rather than sequenced, the full variable domain is DSGVTQTPKHLITATGQRVTLRCSPRSGDLSVYWYQQSLDQGLQFLIQYYNGEERAKGNILERFSAQQFPDLHSELNLSSLELGDSALYFCASSPRLAGGPTDTQYFGPGTRLTVL.